This T cell receptor beta chain was identified during a study of T cell responses to AZD1222 COVID-19 vaccine. This CDR3 has 13 amino acids. The V gene's germline CDR1 is SGHTS and CDR2 YDEGEE. V was cut by 4 bases and J by 2 bases, with 9 bases left in between. Assay used: immunoSEQ multiplex PCR; TCRdb lists only in-frame clones, some missing. The sample carries 70,000 to 90,000 clones, more than 70% recorded once. The V call is TRBV5-8, the J call TRBJ1-1; D gene uncertain. The material was peripheral blood, obtained on day 0 of AZD1222 vaccination. This clonotype originated in an adult in good health. The CDR3 region is CASSVQYNTEAFF. In DNA form, the CDR3 reads TGTGCCAGCAGCGTTCAATACAACACTGAAGCTTTCTTT.